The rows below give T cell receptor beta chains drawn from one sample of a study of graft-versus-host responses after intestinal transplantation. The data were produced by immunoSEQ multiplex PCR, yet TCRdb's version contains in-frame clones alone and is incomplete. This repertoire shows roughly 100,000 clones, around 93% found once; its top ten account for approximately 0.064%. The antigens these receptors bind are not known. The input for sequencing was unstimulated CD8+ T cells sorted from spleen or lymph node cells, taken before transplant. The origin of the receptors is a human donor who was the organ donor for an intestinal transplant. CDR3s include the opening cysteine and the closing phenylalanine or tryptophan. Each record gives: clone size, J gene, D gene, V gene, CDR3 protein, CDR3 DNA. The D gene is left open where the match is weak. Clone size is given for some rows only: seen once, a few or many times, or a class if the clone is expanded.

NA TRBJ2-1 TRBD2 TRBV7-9 CASSLSASGSNEQFF TGTGCCAGCAGCTTATCGGCTAGCGGGAGCAATGAGCAGTTCTTC
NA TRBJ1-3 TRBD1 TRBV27 CASSRQGAPGNTIYF TGTGCCAGCAGTAGACAGGGGGCGCCTGGAAACACCATATATTTT
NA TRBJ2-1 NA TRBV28 CASSSDYLGGNEQFF TGTGCCAGCAGTTCGGACTACCTTGGGGGCAATGAGCAGTTCTTC
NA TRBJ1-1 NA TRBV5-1 CASSTNLEDWLGNTEAFF TGCGCCAGCAGCACGAACCTCGAGGACTGGTTAGGGAACACTGAAGCTTTCTTT
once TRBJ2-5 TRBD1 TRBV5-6 CASSYRGWNQETQYF TGTGCCAGCAGCTACAGGGGTTGGAACCAAGAGACCCAGTACTTC
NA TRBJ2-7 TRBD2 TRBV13 CASSLGRGGTSSYEQYF TGTGCCAGCAGCTTAGGGCGGGGGGGAACAAGCTCCTACGAGCAGTACTTC
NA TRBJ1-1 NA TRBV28 CASSTMNTEAFF TGTGCCAGCAGTACAATGAACACTGAAGCTTTCTTT
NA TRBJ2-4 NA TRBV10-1 CASSESTGGIQYF TGCGCCAGCAGTGAGTCGACTGGAGGGATTCAGTACTTC
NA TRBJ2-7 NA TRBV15 CATSRDHTGHYEQYF TGTGCCACCAGCAGAGATCATACAGGGCACTACGAGCAGTACTTC
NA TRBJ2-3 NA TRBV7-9 CASRGERSTDTQYF TGTGCCTCCAGGGGGGAGAGAAGCACAGATACGCAGTATTTT
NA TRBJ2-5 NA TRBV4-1 CASSQDEGEGYQETQYF TGCGCCAGCAGCCAAGATGAGGGGGAGGGGTACCAAGAGACCCAGTACTTC
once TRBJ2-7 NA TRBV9 CASSVDISAYEQYF TGTGCCAGCAGCGTAGATATTAGCGCCTACGAGCAGTACTTC
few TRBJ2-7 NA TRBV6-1 CASSEGIGSTYEQYF TGTGCCAGCAGTGAAGGAATAGGGAGCACCTACGAGCAGTACTTC
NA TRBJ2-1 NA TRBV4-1 CASSQDTGLFSYNEQFF TGCGCCAGCAGCCAAGATACTGGACTATTCTCCTACAATGAGCAGTTCTTC